This T cell receptor beta chain derives from a study of blood T cell repertoires in COVID-19. Turning to the study itself: Both acute and convalescent COVID-19 samples were obtained from the United States, Italy and Spain.

V was shortened by 2 bases and J by 7 bases, with 17 bases between the two germline ends. The CDR3 has 16 residues. Per the germline V gene, CDR1 is MNHNY and CDR2 is SVGAGI (reference sequence). Recruits, aged about 18 to 89 years, lived in 24 US areas. Original data processing: Quantification of nucleated cells was approximated via reference gene primer amplification. The table came from immunoSEQ multiplex PCR; TCRdb's copy has only in-frame clones and leaves some out. D and trimming were read from the DNA, whereas the V and J calls and clone size are those reported in that table. The sample has approximately 220,000 clones, roughly 90% seen once; the top ten hold just over 2.5%.

Sequenced input: PBMCs or T cells enriched from blood (not recorded which). The source of this sequence is a woman aged 30 to 39 who had recovered from COVID-19. J is TRBJ2-2 and V is TRBV6-6; D ambiguous. The CDR3 spells CASSYTDLVGFGELFF. The CDR3 nucleotides read TGTGCCAGCAGTTACACAGACCTTGTGGGTTTCGGGGAGCTGTTTTTT.